Reported below is one TCR beta chain. This clonotype was observed many times. Its antigen remains unidentified. No quality values exist for individual bases; no much larger clone is one base distant. These data originate in a study of T cells in Graves' hyperthyroidism and ophthalmopathy (dated by TCRdb to the late 2010s). Regarding the research as a whole: Peripheral blood samples were taken at the time of initial diagnosis, prior to any treatment. The roughly 91 discovery patients were randomly divided into training and test sets at a 7:3 ratio. TCR Vbeta CDR3 sequencing of roughly 140 peripheral blood samples (over 40 ophthalmopathy, around 80 hyperthyroidism and some 17 progressor patients) is reported in the paper. An independent validation cohort of around 19 hyperthyroidism patients and 17 patients who later progressed to ophthalmopathy tested prospective prediction of ophthalmopathy. In addition, the study compared T-cell repertoires in thyroid tissue and in blood from roughly 6 Graves' hyperthyroidism patients. Once sampling was done, hyperthyroidism patients were given methimazole at a starting dose of 30 mg daily, whereas ophthalmopathy patients were given high-dose intravenous methylprednisolone. To identify TCR V-J signatures that set the groups apart, the researchers used a discovery cohort of more than 95 patients, made up of around 42 with Graves' ophthalmopathy and around 58 with stable Graves' hyperthyroidism.

The hyperthyroidism patients were between 18 and 65 years old and newly diagnosed, with a disease duration of less than 2 months. Any patient with an uncontrolled infection, another autoimmune disease, pregnancy or lactation was excluded. Diagnoses relied on clinical symptoms, serum thyroxine and TRAb, thyroid ultrasound and orbital computed tomography. Blood from progressor patients was collected at the time of first diagnosis with hyperthyroidism, before any ophthalmopathy symptoms had appeared. Ficoll-Paque density gradient centrifugation was used to isolate PBMCs from about 9 ml of fresh peripheral blood. Progressor patients were initially diagnosed with Graves' hyperthyroidism and developed ophthalmopathy during follow-up. Trizol reagent was used to extract total RNA, and RNA quality was then checked on an Agilent 2100 Bioanalyzer. The full study reports these points: Most expanded thyroid clonotypes (frequency above 0.001) were also detected in blood, suggesting blood repertoires may reflect thyroid immune responses. In cross-validation, a model built on a 13 V-J signature told ophthalmopathy apart from stable hyperthyroidism with less than 90% sensitivity and about 81% specificity, and in testing the same model reached 80%/75%. No statistical method was used to set the sample size in advance, and investigators knew the group allocation. During validation, the model predicted progression to ophthalmopathy a median of approximately six months ahead of onset, with more than 60% sensitivity and under 85% specificity.

The TCR beta CDR3 regions were amplified from RNA transcripts. For the first round of RT-PCR on the TCR CDR3, the HTBI primer set was used together with the Qiagen OneStep RT-PCR kit. The libraries were constructed in a second round of multiplex PCR and then size-selected and purified. Sequencing of the libraries was done on an Illumina HiSeq2000 using paired-end 100 bp reads. Concerning the study's data processing: Raw data were processed with SOAPnuke, discarding reads with adapters, uncalled bases, mean Phred below 15, or no exact constant-primer or identifier match. High-quality paired reads were merged using COPE v1.2.5, and each unique nucleotide sequence was defined as a clonotype. MiTCR v1.1 was used to align clonotypes to the IMGT TRBV, TRBD and TRBJ reference segments. Analysis was restricted to V-J combinations with a frequency above 0.0001, which covered roughly 99% of repertoires. The TCS score was defined as the ratio of F50 (clonal expansion) to E x V (chaos), calculated using BLOSUM62-based TCRdist between CDR3 peptides within each V-J. Welch's t-statistics and random forest reduced 500 to 650 V-J features to roughly 13, which were used in a naive Bayes classifier (R e1071). TCRdb reran the public reads through fastp at Q25 and MiXCR, keeping productive beta chains. Every distinct CDR3 protein forms one entry, paired with its most common genes and DNA. TCRdb assigned the V and J calls; the authors' analysis was not used. The sample yields hundreds of thousands of distinct CDR3 sequences; approximately 19% were counted once. Jointly, the top ten make up roughly 17% of the sample.

The CDR3 covers 16 residues, taking in both the cysteine and the phenylalanine. Only the CDR3 DNA stays, 48 bases, in frame from base 1. V is trimmed back by 5 bases and J by 5 bases, and the junction contains 6 bases that no gene match accounts for. The sequence joins TRBV12-3 or TRBV12-4 to TRBJ1-6, with TRBD1 identical over 10 junction bases. The sample taken for sequencing was blood. The receptor was isolated from a woman in her forties or fifties with Graves' hyperthyroidism that later progressed to Graves' ophthalmopathy. This receptor carries the CDR3 CASSPRTGGNNSPLHF. The nucleotide sequence is given as TGTGCCAGCAGTCCCCGGACAGGGGGGAATAATTCACCCCTCCACTTT.